This T cell receptor (beta chain) was sequenced during a study of T cell repertoires in cytomegalovirus infection. Study-wide background: Based on public TCR beta signatures, there were indications of CMV infection and of a matching HLA type.

Notes on the study in general: CMV-specific HLA-C-restricted TCR beta clonotypes dominated the ex vivo response. Pooled public TCR beta family frequency picked out CMV carriers with the relevant HLA.

CDR3 length: 14 residues. V gave up 5 bases and J gave up 8 bases, with 18 bases separating them. CDR1 and CDR2 from the germline V gene are MNHEY and SVGAGI. TCRdb reprocessed the reads via MiXCR and lists one record per CDR3 protein. The sample has approximately 130,000 distinct CDR3 sequences, 8.8% seen once. There are a few counts of this clonotype. Its target is not known. The sequence was collected from a human donor in good health (CMV status not recorded). Some clones in this sample may be carry-over from other donors' samples. The chain links TRBV6-5 to TRBJ1-2; D is perhaps TRBD1 (6 bases). Material for sequencing was PBMCs. CDR3 residues: CASSKPGGSWGYTF. CDR3 in DNA: TGTGCCAGCAGTAAACCGGGGGGCAGTTGGGGCTACACCTTC.